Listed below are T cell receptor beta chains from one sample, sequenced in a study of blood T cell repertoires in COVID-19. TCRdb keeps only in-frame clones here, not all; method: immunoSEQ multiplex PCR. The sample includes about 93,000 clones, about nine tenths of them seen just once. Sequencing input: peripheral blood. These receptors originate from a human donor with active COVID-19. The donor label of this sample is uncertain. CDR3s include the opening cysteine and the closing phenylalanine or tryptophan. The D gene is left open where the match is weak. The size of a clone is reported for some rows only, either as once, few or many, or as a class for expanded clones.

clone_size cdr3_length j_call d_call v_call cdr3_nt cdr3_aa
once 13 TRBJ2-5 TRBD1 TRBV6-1 TGTGCCAGCAGTGATACAGGGGCGGAGACCCAGTACTTC CASSDTGAETQYF
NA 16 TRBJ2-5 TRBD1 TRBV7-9 TGTGCCAGCAGCTTGGGGACAGGACAATTCCAAGAGACCCAGTACTTC CASSLGTGQFQETQYF
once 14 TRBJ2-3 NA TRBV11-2 TGTGCCAGCACAAACAGGGCTACAACAGATACGCAGTATTTT CASTNRATTDTQYF
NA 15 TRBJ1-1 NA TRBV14 TGTGCCAGCAGCCACCGAACAGGATTTAACACTGAAGCTTTCTTT CASSHRTGFNTEAFF
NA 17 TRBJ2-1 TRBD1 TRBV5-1 TGCGCCAGCAGCCACCTTCAGACAGGGGGATCCTACAATGAGCAGTTCTTC CASSHLQTGGSYNEQFF
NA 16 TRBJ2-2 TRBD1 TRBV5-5 TGTGCCAGCAGCCCCCCGGGGACAGGGGTCACCGGGGAGCTGTTTTTT CASSPPGTGVTGELFF
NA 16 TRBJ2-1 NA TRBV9 TGTGCCAGCAGCGTAGGTGGCGGGGCCTCATACAATGAGCAGTTCTTC CASSVGGGASYNEQFF
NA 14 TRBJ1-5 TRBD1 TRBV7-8 TGTGCCACCTCCGACAGGGAGGGCAATCAGCCCCAGCATTTT CATSDREGNQPQHF
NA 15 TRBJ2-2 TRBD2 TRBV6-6 TGTGCCAGCAGTTTAAGCGGGGGGCGAGGCGGGGAGCTGTTTTTT CASSLSGGRGGELFF
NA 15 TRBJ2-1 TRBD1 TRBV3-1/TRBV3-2 TGTGCCAGCAGCCAAGGGACAGGGGTTCACAATGAGCAGTTCTTC CASSQGTGVHNEQFF
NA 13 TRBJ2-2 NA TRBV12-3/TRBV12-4 TGTGCCAGCGGAGTAATGAAAACCGGGGAGCTGTTTTTT CASGVMKTGELFF
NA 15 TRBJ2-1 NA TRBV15 TGTGCCACCAGCAGAGGGTTGAGCTCCTACAATGAGCAGTTCTTC CATSRGLSSYNEQFF
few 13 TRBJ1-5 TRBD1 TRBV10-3 TGTGCCATCAGCGGACAGGGGGCTCAGCCCCAGCATTTT CAISGQGAQPQHF
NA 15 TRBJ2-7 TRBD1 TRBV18 TGTGCCAGCTCACCAACAGGGGCGAGGCACTACGAGCAGTACTTC CASSPTGARHYEQYF
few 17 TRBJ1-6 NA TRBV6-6 TGTGCCAGCAGTCCAACCGGGGTAATCGGGGATAATTCACCCCTCCACTTT CASSPTGVIGDNSPLHF
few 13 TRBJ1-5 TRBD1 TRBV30 TGTGCCTGGGGGGGACAGTGGGGTCAGCCCCAGCATTTT CAWGGQWGQPQHF
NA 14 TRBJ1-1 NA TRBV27 TGTGCCAGCAGGCCGGGACTGGTGAACACTGAAGCTTTCTTT CASRPGLVNTEAFF
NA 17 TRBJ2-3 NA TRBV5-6 TGTGCCAGCACTCAATACCAGGAGGGGGCTGGCACAGATACGCAGTATTTT CASTQYQEGAGTDTQYF
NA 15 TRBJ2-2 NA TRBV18 TGTGCCAGCTCAGGGGGCGGGCCCCCGACCGGGGAGCTGTTTTTT CASSGGGPPTGELFF
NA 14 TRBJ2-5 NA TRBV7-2 TGTGCCACCAAGACAGGGCGGGGCTGGGAGACCCAGTACTTC CATKTGRGWETQYF
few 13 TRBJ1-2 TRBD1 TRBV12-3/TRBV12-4 TGTGCCAGCAAAACAGGGGGGCACTATGGCTACACCTTC CASKTGGHYGYTF
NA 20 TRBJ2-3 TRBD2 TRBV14 TGTGCCAGCAGCCAAATTAGCGGGGGGCCAACGTTACTCGCCACAGATACGCAGTATTTT CASSQISGGPTLLATDTQYF
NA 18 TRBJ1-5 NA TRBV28 TGTGCCAGCAGTTTATTAGGTGGGATGGGGGGATCAAATCAGCCCCAGCATTTT CASSLLGGMGGSNQPQHF
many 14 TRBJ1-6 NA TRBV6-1 TGTGCCAGCAGTGAATTCACAGGGCTTTCACCCCTCCACTTT CASSEFTGLSPLHF
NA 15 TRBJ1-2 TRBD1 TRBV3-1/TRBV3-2 TGTGCCAGCAGCCGCGGGACAGGGTATAACTATGGCTACACCTTC CASSRGTGYNYGYTF
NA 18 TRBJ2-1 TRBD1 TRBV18 TGTGCCAGCTCACCATACGGAACGCGCGGGAACAGGGGGAAGGGACTGTTCTTC CASSPYGTRGNRGKGLFF
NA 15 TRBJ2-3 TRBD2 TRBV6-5 TGTGCCAGCAGGTGGAGACTAGCGGGCACAGATACGCAGTATTTT CASRWRLAGTDTQYF
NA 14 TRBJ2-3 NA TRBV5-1 TGCGCCAGCAGCTCCTCTGGCCCCACAGATACGCAGTATTTT CASSSSGPTDTQYF
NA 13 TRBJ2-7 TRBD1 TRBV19 TGTGCCAGTAGTTGGCAGGGGGTGGCCGAGCAGTATTTC CASSWQGVAEQYF
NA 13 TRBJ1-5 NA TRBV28 TGTGCCAGCCGCTACCGGGGCAATCAGCCCCAGCATTTT CASRYRGNQPQHF
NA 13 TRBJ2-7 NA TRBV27 TGTGCCAGCAGTTTGCCGGGGGCCTACGAGCAGTACTTC CASSLPGAYEQYF
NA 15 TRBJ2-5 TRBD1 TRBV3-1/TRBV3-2 TGTGCCAGCAGCCAAGGGGGGGGGACAGGGGAGACCCAGTACTTC CASSQGGGTGETQYF
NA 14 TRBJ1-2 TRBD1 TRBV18 TGTGCCAGCTCACCGAGTACAGGGGATGGTGGCTACACCTTC CASSPSTGDGGYTF
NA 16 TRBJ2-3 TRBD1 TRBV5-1 TGCGCCAGCAGCCCGGGGACAGGGGGAGTGCACTATACGCAGTATTTT CASSPGTGGVHYTQYF
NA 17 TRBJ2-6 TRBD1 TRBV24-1 TGTGCCACCAGTGATCCGACAGGGGTGACTGGGGCCAACGTCCTGACTTTC CATSDPTGVTGANVLTF
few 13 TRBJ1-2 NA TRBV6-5 TGTGCCAGCAGCCGATCGAAACAGGGATCTAGCACCTTC CASSRSKQGSSTF
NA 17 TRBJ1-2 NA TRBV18 TGTGCCAGCTCACGAGGGACTCGAACAGCTGGTAGCTATGGCTACACCTTC CASSRGTRTAGSYGYTF
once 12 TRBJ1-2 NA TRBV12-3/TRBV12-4 TGTGCCAGCACAGGGGCTAACTATGGCTACACCTTC CASTGANYGYTF
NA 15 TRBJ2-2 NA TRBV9 TGTGCCAGCAGCGTAGACACAACCGCCAGCGGGGAGCTGTTTTTT CASSVDTTASGELFF
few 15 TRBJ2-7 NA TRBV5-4 TGTGCCAGCAGCAAGGGAGGGGGTAGTAACTACGAGCAGTACTTC CASSKGGGSNYEQYF
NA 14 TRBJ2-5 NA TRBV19 TGTGCCAGTAGTGCGGCAGGGTGGGGAGAGACCCAGTACTTC CASSAAGWGETQYF
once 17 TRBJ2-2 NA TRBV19 TGTGCCAGTAGCAATCCCGGAGGGGCGGTACGAACCGGGGAGCTGTTTTTT CASSNPGGAVRTGELFF
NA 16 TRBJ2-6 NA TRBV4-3 TGCGCCAGCAGCCAAGATCACAGCTCGGGGGCCAACGTCCTGACTTTC CASSQDHSSGANVLTF
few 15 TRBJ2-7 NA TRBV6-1 TGTGCCAGCAGTGAAGCGGGGGGAGGCGTGGACGAGCAGTACTTC CASSEAGGGVDEQYF
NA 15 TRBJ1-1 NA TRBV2 TGTGCCAGCAGTGTCGACAGGAAGGGGAACACTGAAGCTTTCTTT CASSVDRKGNTEAFF
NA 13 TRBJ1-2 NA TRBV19 TGTGCCAGTAGTCTCAGGGGAGACTATGGCTACACCTTC CASSLRGDYGYTF
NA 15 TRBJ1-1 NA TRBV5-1 TGCGCCAGCAGCTTGGCGCAGGGGTTAAGAACTGAAGCTTTCTTT CASSLAQGLRTEAFF
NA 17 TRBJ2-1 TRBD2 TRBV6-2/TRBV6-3 TGTGCCAGCAGTTACTCCCCTAGGGGGACTAGCGGGCATGAGCAGTTCTTC CASSYSPRGTSGHEQFF
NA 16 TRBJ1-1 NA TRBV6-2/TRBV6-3 TGTGCCAGCAGTGATCCGGCCGGGGGGAGAAGGACTGAAGCTTTCTTT CASSDPAGGRRTEAFF
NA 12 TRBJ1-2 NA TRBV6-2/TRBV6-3 TGTGCCAGCAGTTACGACAGCTATGGCTACACCTTC CASSYDSYGYTF
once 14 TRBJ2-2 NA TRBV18 TGTGCCAGCTCACCTGGGGCCCACACCGGGGAGCTGTTTTTT CASSPGAHTGELFF
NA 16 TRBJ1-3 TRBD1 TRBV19 TGTGCCAGTAGTATCCCTGGACAGGGCTCTGGAAACACCATATATTTT CASSIPGQGSGNTIYF
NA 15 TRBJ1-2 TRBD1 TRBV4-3 TGCGCCAGCAGCCCAACGACAGGGGCGAACTATGGCTACACCTTC CASSPTTGANYGYTF